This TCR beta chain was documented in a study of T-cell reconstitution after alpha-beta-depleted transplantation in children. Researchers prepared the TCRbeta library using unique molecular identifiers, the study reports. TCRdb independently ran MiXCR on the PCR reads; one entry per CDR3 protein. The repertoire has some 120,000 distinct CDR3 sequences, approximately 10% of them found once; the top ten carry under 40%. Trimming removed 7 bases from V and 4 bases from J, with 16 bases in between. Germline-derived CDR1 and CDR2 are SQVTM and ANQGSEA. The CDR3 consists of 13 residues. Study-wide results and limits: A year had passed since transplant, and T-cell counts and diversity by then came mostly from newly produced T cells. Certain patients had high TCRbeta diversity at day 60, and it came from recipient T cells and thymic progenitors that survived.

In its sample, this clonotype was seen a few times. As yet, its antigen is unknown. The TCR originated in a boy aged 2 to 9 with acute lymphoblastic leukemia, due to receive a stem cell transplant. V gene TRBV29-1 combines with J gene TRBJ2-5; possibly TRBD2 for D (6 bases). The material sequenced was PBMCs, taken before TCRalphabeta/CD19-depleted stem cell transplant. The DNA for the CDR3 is TGCAGCGGCGGGGAGCAGAACCCAGAGACCCAGTACTTC. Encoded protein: CSGGEQNPETQYF.